This is a list of T cell receptor beta chains from one sample in a study of shared clonotypes between healthy human individuals. This table comes from immunoSEQ multiplex PCR, and its TCRdb copy is limited to in-frame clones, with some not included. The repertoire holds under 1,100,000 clones, about 80% seen once, with 1.4% to 1.5% in the top ten. Sequencing used memory CD4+ T cells sorted from blood. All receptors derive from a man younger than 30 in good health. The CDR3 runs from the conserved cysteine through the conserved F or W. A D gene is named only where the DNA matches it firmly. Expanded clones are given a class, and other clones once, few, many or no size at all.

j_call,v_call,d_call,clone_size,cdr3_nt,cdr3_aa
TRBJ2-1,TRBV4-3,NA,NA,TGCGCCAGCAGCCACCCCTCAGGTCTAGCAAGCGATGAGCAGTTCTTC,CASSHPSGLASDEQFF
TRBJ1-1,TRBV6-6,NA,few,TGTGCCAGCAGTTACATGGGTAACACTGAAGCTTTCTTT,CASSYMGNTEAFF
TRBJ1-1,TRBV7-9,NA,few,TGTGCCAGCAGCCTGGGGGGCAGGGACACTGAAGCTTTCTTT,CASSLGGRDTEAFF
TRBJ2-3,TRBV5-1,NA,NA,TGCGCCAGCAGCCAGAGCGCACAGGGAGGGACGCAGTATTTT,CASSQSAQGGTQYF
TRBJ2-7,TRBV9,NA,NA,TGTGCCAGCAGCGTAGAGCCCTATGGGGGTGAGCAGTACTTC,CASSVEPYGGEQYF
TRBJ2-7,TRBV5-1,TRBD1,NA,TGCGCCAGCAGCTACATCCCGGGACAGGCAATCTCCTACGAGCAGTACTTC,CASSYIPGQAISYEQYF
TRBJ2-7,TRBV6-5,NA,NA,TGTGCCAGCAGTTACTCGCTTAACGACCTCTACGAGCAGTACTTC,CASSYSLNDLYEQYF
TRBJ2-7,TRBV5-1,TRBD2,NA,TGCGCCAGCAGCCCTAGACTAGCGGGGGAATTCGAGCAGTACTTC,CASSPRLAGEFEQYF
TRBJ2-3,TRBV7-2,TRBD1,NA,TGTGCCAGCAGCTTACCGACAGGGGCGGGAGATACGCAGTATTTT,CASSLPTGAGDTQYF
TRBJ2-5,TRBV9,NA,NA,TGTGCCAGCAGCGTAGGCCCAGGGGGGTTCCAAGAGACCCAGTACTTC,CASSVGPGGFQETQYF
TRBJ2-3,TRBV7-8,TRBD2,NA,TGTGCCAGCAGCGGACTAGCGGGGCGGGATACGCAGTATTTT,CASSGLAGRDTQYF
TRBJ1-4,TRBV28,NA,NA,TGTGCCAGCAGTTTAACAGGGCGGAATGAAAAACTGTTTTTT,CASSLTGRNEKLFF
TRBJ1-1,TRBV16,NA,NA,TGTGCCAGCAGCCAATTCGACTCGCCATCAGGAGCTTTCTTT,CASSQFDSPSGAFF
TRBJ2-3,TRBV7-2,NA,NA,TGTGCCAGCAGCTTAGGGCGTTTGGGTCTGGGGTCGCAGTATTTT,CASSLGRLGLGSQYF
TRBJ2-7,TRBV2,NA,NA,TGTGCCAGCAGTGTCGGAGACGGACCCACCTACGAGCAGTACTTC,CASSVGDGPTYEQYF
TRBJ2-5,TRBV5-4,NA,NA,TGTGCCAGCAGCTTGGCCGCGGGGAAAGAGACCCAGTACTTC,CASSLAAGKETQYF
TRBJ1-1,TRBV27,NA,NA,TGTGCCAGCAGTTTAAGCAGGTTTATGAACACTGAAGCTTTCTTT,CASSLSRFMNTEAFF
TRBJ2-7,TRBV6-6,NA,NA,TGTGCCAGCAGTAACCCTCGGGCAGGCCTATCCTACGAGCAGTACTTC,CASSNPRAGLSYEQYF
TRBJ2-2,TRBV5-1,NA,NA,TGCGCCAGCAGCTGGGCCAGGGTGCCCGGGGAGCTGTTTTTT,CASSWARVPGELFF
TRBJ1-6,TRBV10-3,NA,few,TGTGCCATCACATCAGACTTAACCGGTTCACCCCTCCACTTT,CAITSDLTGSPLHF
TRBJ1-2,TRBV10-3,NA,NA,TGTGCCATCAGCGATGATCTCTATGGCTACACCTTC,CAISDDLYGYTF
TRBJ1-6,TRBV6-1,TRBD1,NA,TGTGCCAGCAGTGAAGCGGGACAGGGGGCAACACCCCTCCACTTT,CASSEAGQGATPLHF
TRBJ1-2,TRBV10-3,NA,NA,TGTGCCATCAGTGGGACTGGACAGATCTATGGCCACACCTTC,CAISGTGQIYGHTF
TRBJ2-7,TRBV9,NA,NA,TGTGCCAGCAGCGGGAGGGGGTTGGGAGAGCAGTACTTC,CASSGRGLGEQYF
TRBJ1-5,TRBV19,NA,NA,TGTGCCAGTAGCCTGGAGGCAAGGAATCAGCCCCAGCATTTT,CASSLEARNQPQHF
TRBJ2-1,TRBV6-6,TRBD2,once,TGTGCCAGCAGTTATCTAGCGGGAGAGCAGTTCTTC,CASSYLAGEQFF
TRBJ2-1,TRBV7-8,NA,NA,TGTGCCAGCAGCTTAGGGACGACTGGGGAGCAGTTCTTC,CASSLGTTGEQFF
TRBJ1-2,TRBV4-1,TRBD1,NA,TGCGCCAGCAGCCCCCGACAGGGGGCTGGGAGTGGCTACACCTTC,CASSPRQGAGSGYTF
TRBJ2-1,TRBV11-2,TRBD2,few,TGTGCCAGCAGCAATGAGGGACTAGATTATTACAATGAGCAGTTCTTC,CASSNEGLDYYNEQFF
TRBJ2-7,TRBV7-2,NA,NA,TGTGCCAGCAGCCTTAGCGGAAAAGTTATTGAGGAGCAGTACTTC,CASSLSGKVIEEQYF
TRBJ1-1,TRBV18,NA,NA,TGTGCCAGCTCCGACGGGGGCACTGAAGCTTTCTTT,CASSDGGTEAFF
TRBJ2-5,TRBV11-3,NA,NA,TGTGCCAGCAGCCGTACGGGGTGGGTTGGAGAGACCCAGTACTTC,CASSRTGWVGETQYF
TRBJ1-1,TRBV28,NA,NA,TGTGCCAGCCAGACCCCAGGGCCGATGAACACTGAAGCTTTCTTT,CASQTPGPMNTEAFF
TRBJ2-5,TRBV9,NA,once,TGTGCCAGCAGCGGGAGGGCCTTGGAGACCCAGTACTTC,CASSGRALETQYF
TRBJ2-1,TRBV7-2,NA,NA,TGTGCCAGCAGCTTAGCCTTTAATGAGCAGTTCTTC,CASSLAFNEQFF
TRBJ2-5,TRBV5-1,NA,NA,TGCGCCAGCAGCCGTGCTCAAGAGACCCAGTACTTC,CASSRAQETQYF
TRBJ2-1,TRBV20-1,NA,NA,TGCAGTCCCATGGGCGATGAGCAGTTCTTC,CSPMGDEQFF
TRBJ1-2,TRBV30,NA,NA,TGTGCCTGGAGTGGTGACAGCAACTACTATGGCTACACCTTC,CAWSGDSNYYGYTF
TRBJ1-2,TRBV4-3,NA,NA,TGCGCCAGCAGCCAGCCTTCCGGGAGCGGCTATGGCTACACCTTC,CASSQPSGSGYGYTF
TRBJ2-5,TRBV7-2,NA,NA,TGTGCCAGCAGCGAGCGACAGGTTTCAGAGACCCAGTACTTC,CASSERQVSETQYF
TRBJ2-5,TRBV18,NA,NA,TGTGCCAGCTCACCGGGCACCCAAGAGACCCAGTACTTC,CASSPGTQETQYF
TRBJ1-1,TRBV29-1,NA,NA,TGCAGCGTTGCACAGGGCAGCGGCACTGAAGCTTTCTTT,CSVAQGSGTEAFF
TRBJ2-7,TRBV19,NA,NA,TGTGCCAGTAGAGACCGGGTCAGCAACTACGAGCAGTACTTC,CASRDRVSNYEQYF
TRBJ2-3,TRBV14,TRBD2,NA,TGTGCCAGCAGCCAAGTTTCGCGGGGGGCCAACACAGATACGCAGTATTTT,CASSQVSRGANTDTQYF
TRBJ2-1,TRBV19,TRBD2,NA,TGTGCCAGTAGTATTGGTGGACTAGCGGGAGGTGTGCAGTTCTTC,CASSIGGLAGGVQFF
TRBJ1-5,TRBV6-1,TRBD1,NA,TGTGCCAGCAGTGAATTTGGGGACAGTAATCAGCCCCAGCATTTT,CASSEFGDSNQPQHF
TRBJ1-1,TRBV29-1,NA,NA,TGCAGCGCCGAGGGGCCAGGGAGGCCTGAAGCTTTCTTT,CSAEGPGRPEAFF
TRBJ2-7,TRBV18,NA,NA,TGTGCCAGCTCACGGGGGAAAGGGTACGAGCAGTACTTC,CASSRGKGYEQYF
TRBJ1-1,TRBV7-3,NA,NA,TGTGCCAGCAGCTTAAGACAGAACACTGAAGCTTTCTTT,CASSLRQNTEAFF
TRBJ1-3,TRBV9,TRBD1,few,TGTGCCAGCAGCCCGAGGGACAGGGGCAGCGGAAACACCATATATTTT,CASSPRDRGSGNTIYF
TRBJ1-1,TRBV7-9,NA,few,TGTGCCAGCAGCTCCGGGACGGTGAACACTGAAGCTTTCTTT,CASSSGTVNTEAFF
TRBJ1-1,TRBV30,NA,few,TGTGCCTGGAACGTAGGGAACACTGAAGCTTTCTTT,CAWNVGNTEAFF
TRBJ2-5,TRBV11-2,NA,NA,TGTGCCAGCAGCTTGGTCACGCACCCCCAAGAGACCCAGTACTTC,CASSLVTHPQETQYF